These T cell receptor beta chains were read from a single sample in a study of T-cell reconstitution after alpha-beta-depleted transplantation in children. One entry per CDR3 protein results from TCRdb running MiXCR on the PCR reads. The repertoire holds about 640,000 distinct CDR3 sequences, roughly 17% seen once, with about 1.1% in the top ten. The sample was PBMCs from the stem cell graft donor, taken from the stem cell graft. These receptors were taken from a human donor who donated a stem cell graft to a child with acute myeloid leukemia. Each CDR3 is given with its conserved first and last residue. The D gene is left open where the match is weak. Rows give clone size only sometimes, using once, few, many, or a class for an expanded clone.

j_gene: TRBJ2-5
d_gene: TRBD1
abundance: few
v_gene: TRBV5-1
CDR3nt: TGCGCCAGCAGCTCCAGACAGGGAACCCAAGAGACCCAGTACTTC
CDR3aa: CASSSRQGTQETQYF

j_gene: TRBJ2-5
d_gene: .
abundance: few
v_gene: TRBV5-1
CDR3nt: TGCGCCAGCACCCGGCCCGGGTGGGGGCAAGAGACCCAGTACTTC
CDR3aa: CASTRPGWGQETQYF

j_gene: TRBJ2-2
d_gene: TRBD2
abundance: few
v_gene: TRBV20-1
CDR3nt: TGCAGTGGCATCGCCGGGGGGGGTACGAACACCGGGGAGCTGTTTTTT
CDR3aa: CSGIAGGGTNTGELFF

j_gene: TRBJ1-1
d_gene: TRBD1
abundance: few
v_gene: TRBV5-1
CDR3nt: TGCGCCAGCAGCTACACAGGGGGCGGGACTGAAGCTTTCTTT
CDR3aa: CASSYTGGGTEAFF

j_gene: TRBJ1-5
d_gene: .
abundance: many
v_gene: TRBV20-1
CDR3nt: TGCAGTGCCCGTAGGGGGGCCCGCCAGCCCCAGCATTTT
CDR3aa: CSARRGARQPQHF

j_gene: TRBJ1-1
d_gene: .
abundance: many
v_gene: TRBV20-1
CDR3nt: TGCAGTGCTAGAGATAACACGGGGTGGGAAGCTTTCTTT
CDR3aa: CSARDNTGWEAFF

j_gene: TRBJ1-1
d_gene: .
abundance: .
v_gene: TRBV20-1
CDR3nt: TGCAGTGCTAGAGAGGGGTCAGTAATCACTGAAGCTTTCTTT
CDR3aa: CSAREGSVITEAFF

j_gene: TRBJ2-6
d_gene: TRBD2
abundance: .
v_gene: TRBV20-1
CDR3nt: TGCAGTGCTAGAGATTTGGCGGGGGGTACCTCTGGGGCCAACGTCCTGACTTTC
CDR3aa: CSARDLAGGTSGANVLTF

j_gene: TRBJ2-2
d_gene: .
abundance: many
v_gene: TRBV5-6
CDR3nt: TGTGCCAGCAGCTTCTCGACTTGGAACACCGGGGAGCTGTTTTTT
CDR3aa: CASSFSTWNTGELFF

j_gene: TRBJ1-5
d_gene: .
abundance: .
v_gene: TRBV10-3
CDR3nt: TGTGCCATCGGAGGGCAAAGCAATCAGCCCCAGCATTTT
CDR3aa: CAIGGQSNQPQHF

j_gene: TRBJ1-5
d_gene: TRBD1
abundance: .
v_gene: TRBV15
CDR3nt: TGTGCCACCAGCAGGGACAGGGATGTCGGGGGGCCCCAGCATTTT
CDR3aa: CATSRDRDVGGPQHF

j_gene: TRBJ1-1
d_gene: .
abundance: few
v_gene: TRBV20-1
CDR3nt: TGCAGTGCCCCGCCCCCTCCTTCAGTCCCCAACACTGAAGCTTTCTTT
CDR3aa: CSAPPPPSVPNTEAFF

j_gene: TRBJ2-1
d_gene: TRBD1
abundance: many
v_gene: TRBV5-5
CDR3nt: TGTGCCAGCAGCCCGTGGACAGGGGGACCCTACAATGAGCAGTTCTTC
CDR3aa: CASSPWTGGPYNEQFF

j_gene: TRBJ1-2
d_gene: TRBD1
abundance: once
v_gene: TRBV7-9
CDR3nt: TGTGCCAGCAGGCACACAGGGGAGAATGGCTACACCTTC
CDR3aa: CASRHTGENGYTF

j_gene: TRBJ1-4
d_gene: TRBD1
abundance: few
v_gene: TRBV5-1
CDR3nt: TGCGCCAGCAGTCGGGCCGGCTCCGGGACAGGGAATGAAAAACTGTTTTTT
CDR3aa: CASSRAGSGTGNEKLFF

j_gene: TRBJ1-3
d_gene: .
abundance: .
v_gene: TRBV7-2
CDR3nt: TGTGCCAGCAGCTTAGCGTGGCCTGTCGGAAACACCATATATTTT
CDR3aa: CASSLAWPVGNTIYF

j_gene: TRBJ2-1
d_gene: .
abundance: few
v_gene: TRBV7-2
CDR3nt: TGTGCCAGCCTCCCCGGGGCGCAATACAATGAGCAGTTCTTC
CDR3aa: CASLPGAQYNEQFF

j_gene: TRBJ1-5
d_gene: .
abundance: many
v_gene: TRBV20-1
CDR3nt: TGCAGTGCTAGAGATCCAGGGCGCAATCAGCCCCAGCATTTT
CDR3aa: CSARDPGRNQPQHF

j_gene: TRBJ2-1
d_gene: .
abundance: many
v_gene: TRBV12-3/TRBV12-4
CDR3nt: TGTGCCAGCAGCCCCGCCGTGGGGATCTCCTACAATGAGCAGTTCTTC
CDR3aa: CASSPAVGISYNEQFF

j_gene: TRBJ1-6
d_gene: .
abundance: .
v_gene: TRBV6-6
CDR3nt: TGTGCCAGCAGAGGGGTGGGGAATTCACCCCTCCACTTT
CDR3aa: CASRGVGNSPLHF

j_gene: TRBJ2-3
d_gene: .
abundance: .
v_gene: TRBV5-1
CDR3nt: TGCGCCAGCAGCTTGATGCAAGGAGATACGCAGTATTTT
CDR3aa: CASSLMQGDTQYF

j_gene: TRBJ2-1
d_gene: TRBD1
abundance: .
v_gene: TRBV5-1
CDR3nt: TGCGCCAGCAGCTGGGGACAGAACTCCTACAATGAGCAGTTCTTC
CDR3aa: CASSWGQNSYNEQFF

j_gene: TRBJ1-2
d_gene: .
abundance: few
v_gene: TRBV10-3
CDR3nt: TGTGCCATCAGTGAGTCTCAGGGGACTGACGGCTACACCTTC
CDR3aa: CAISESQGTDGYTF

j_gene: TRBJ2-5
d_gene: .
abundance: many
v_gene: TRBV7-2
CDR3nt: TGTGCCAGCAGCTTAGACGCAGGGTCAACGACCCAGTACTTC
CDR3aa: CASSLDAGSTTQYF

j_gene: TRBJ2-5
d_gene: TRBD2
abundance: .
v_gene: TRBV10-3
CDR3nt: TGTGCCATCGGTAGCGGGGGGGCCTTGGAGACCCAGTACTTC
CDR3aa: CAIGSGGALETQYF

j_gene: TRBJ1-3
d_gene: .
abundance: few
v_gene: TRBV7-3
CDR3nt: TGTGCCAGCAGCGCAGGGATAGGAAACACCATATATTTT
CDR3aa: CASSAGIGNTIYF

j_gene: TRBJ2-2
d_gene: .
abundance: many
v_gene: TRBV12-3/TRBV12-4
CDR3nt: TGTGCCAGCAGGCAGGCTGTTAACACCGGGGAGCTGTTTTTT
CDR3aa: CASRQAVNTGELFF

j_gene: TRBJ2-3
d_gene: .
abundance: .
v_gene: TRBV5-1
CDR3nt: TGCGCCAGCAGCTTGGAGGGAGAGGCCTTGTCTAATACGCAGTATTTT
CDR3aa: CASSLEGEALSNTQYF

j_gene: TRBJ1-2
d_gene: .
abundance: many
v_gene: TRBV6-5
CDR3nt: TGTGCCAGCAGTTATTCCGACAGGAACTATGGCTACACCTTC
CDR3aa: CASSYSDRNYGYTF

j_gene: TRBJ1-5
d_gene: .
abundance: .
v_gene: TRBV20-1
CDR3nt: TGCTGTGCTAGAGATGCAAGGGGAGGTTTGTATCAGCCCCAGCATTTT
CDR3aa: CCARDARGGLYQPQHF

j_gene: TRBJ2-2
d_gene: .
abundance: many
v_gene: TRBV10-2
CDR3nt: TGCGCCAGCAGGGATAGTTACACCGGGGAGCTGTTTTTT
CDR3aa: CASRDSYTGELFF

j_gene: TRBJ2-7
d_gene: .
abundance: many
v_gene: TRBV20-1
CDR3nt: TGCAGTGCTAGAGTTTGGGCTAGCTTGGGCGAGCAGTACTTC
CDR3aa: CSARVWASLGEQYF

j_gene: TRBJ2-3
d_gene: TRBD2
abundance: few
v_gene: TRBV20-1
CDR3nt: TGCAGTGCTAGTGAGCGGGGGGGCCCCACAGATACGCAGTATTTT
CDR3aa: CSASERGGPTDTQYF

j_gene: TRBJ1-4
d_gene: .
abundance: many
v_gene: TRBV29-1
CDR3nt: TGCAGCGGCACAACTAATGAAAAACTGTTTTTT
CDR3aa: CSGTTNEKLFF

j_gene: TRBJ2-7
d_gene: TRBD2
abundance: .
v_gene: TRBV5-1
CDR3nt: TGCGCCAGCAGCCCGGGACAGGGACTAGCGGGGGGCGCCTACGAGCAGTACTTC
CDR3aa: CASSPGQGLAGGAYEQYF

j_gene: TRBJ2-5
d_gene: .
abundance: many
v_gene: TRBV9
CDR3nt: TGTGCCAGCAGCCCCAGCAGGGATCCTCGGGAGACCCAGTACTTC
CDR3aa: CASSPSRDPRETQYF

j_gene: TRBJ1-2
d_gene: .
abundance: .
v_gene: TRBV29-1
CDR3nt: TGCAGCGGGGATGACGGAGGTTATGGCTACACCTTC
CDR3aa: CSGDDGGYGYTF